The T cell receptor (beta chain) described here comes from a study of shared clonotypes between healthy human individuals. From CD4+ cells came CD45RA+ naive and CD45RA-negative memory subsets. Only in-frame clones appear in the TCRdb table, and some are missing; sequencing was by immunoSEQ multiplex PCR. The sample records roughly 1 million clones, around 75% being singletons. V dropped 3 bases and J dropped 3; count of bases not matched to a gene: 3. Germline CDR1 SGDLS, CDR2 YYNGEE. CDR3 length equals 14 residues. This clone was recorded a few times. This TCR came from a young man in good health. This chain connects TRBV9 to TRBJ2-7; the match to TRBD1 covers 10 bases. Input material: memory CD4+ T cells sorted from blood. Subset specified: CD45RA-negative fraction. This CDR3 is CASSAGQGIYEQYF. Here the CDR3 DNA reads TGTGCCAGCAGCGCGGGACAGGGGATCTACGAGCAGTACTTC.